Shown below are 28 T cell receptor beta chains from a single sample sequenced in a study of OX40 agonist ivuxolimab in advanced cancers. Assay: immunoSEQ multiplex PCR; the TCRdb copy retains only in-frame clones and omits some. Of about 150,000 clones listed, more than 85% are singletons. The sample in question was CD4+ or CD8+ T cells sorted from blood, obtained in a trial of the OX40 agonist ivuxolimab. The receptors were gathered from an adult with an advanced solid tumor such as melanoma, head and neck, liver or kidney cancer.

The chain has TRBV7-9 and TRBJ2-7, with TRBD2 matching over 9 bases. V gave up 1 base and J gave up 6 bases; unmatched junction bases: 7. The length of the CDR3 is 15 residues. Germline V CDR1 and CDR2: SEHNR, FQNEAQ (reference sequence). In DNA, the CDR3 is TGTGCCAGCAGCTTAGGGGGCGGGAGGGCTTCCGAGCAGTACTTC. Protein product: CASSLGGGRASEQYF.

The CDR3 loop is CASSFGRAPPYEQYF. The DNA for the CDR3 is TGTGCCAGCAGCTTCGGCAGGGCTCCCCCCTACGAGCAGTACTTC. V gene TRBV7-9 combines with J gene TRBJ2-7, with D possibly matching TRBD1 (5 bases). The CDR3 totals 15 residues. Germline CDR1 reads SEHNR; CDR2 reads FQNEAQ (reference sequence). V gave up 3 bases and J gave up 2 bases, with 14 bases separating them.

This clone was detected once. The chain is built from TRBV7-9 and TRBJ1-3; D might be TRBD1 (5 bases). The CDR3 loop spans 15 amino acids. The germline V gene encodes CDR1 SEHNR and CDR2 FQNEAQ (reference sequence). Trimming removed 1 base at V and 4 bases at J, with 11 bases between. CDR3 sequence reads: CASSLGQGGGNTIYF. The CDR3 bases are TGTGCCAGCAGCTTAGGTCAGGGCGGCGGAAACACCATATATTTT.

For the CDR3, the DNA is TGTGCCAGCAGAGACCAGGGGGATGGAAACTATGGCTACACCTTC. Its protein product is CASRDQGDGNYGYTF. The chain is built from TRBV6-5 and TRBJ1-2, with TRBD1 matching 7 bases. CDR1 and CDR2 (germline): MNHEY, SVGAGI. Losses at the gene ends were 6 bases for V and 2 bases for J; bases not matched to a gene: 9. CDR3 length: 15 amino acids.

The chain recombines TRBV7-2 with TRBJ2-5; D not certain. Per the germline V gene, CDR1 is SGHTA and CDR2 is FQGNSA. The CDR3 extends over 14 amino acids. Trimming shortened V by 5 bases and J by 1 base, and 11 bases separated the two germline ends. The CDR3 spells CASSPPGPQETQYF. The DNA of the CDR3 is TGTGCCAGCAGCCCGCCCGGGCCCCAAGAGACCCAGTACTTC. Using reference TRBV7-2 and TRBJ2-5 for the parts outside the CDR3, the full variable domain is GAGVSQSPSNKVTEKGKDVELRCDPISGHTALYWYRQSLGQGLEFLIYFQGNSAPDKSGLPSDRFSAERTGGSVSTLTIQRTQQEDSAVYLCASSPPGPQETQYFGPGTRLLVL.

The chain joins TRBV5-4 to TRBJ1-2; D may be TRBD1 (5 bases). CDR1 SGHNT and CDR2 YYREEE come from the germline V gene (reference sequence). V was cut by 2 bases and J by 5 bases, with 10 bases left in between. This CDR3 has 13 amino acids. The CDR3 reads CASSFQGTYGYTF. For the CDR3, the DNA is TGTGCCAGCAGCTTTCAGGGTACTTATGGCTACACCTTC.

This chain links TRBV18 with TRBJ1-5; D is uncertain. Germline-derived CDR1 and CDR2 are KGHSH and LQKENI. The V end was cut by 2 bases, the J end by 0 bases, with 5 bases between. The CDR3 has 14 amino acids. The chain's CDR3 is CASSPENSNQPQHF. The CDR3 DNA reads TGTGCCAGCTCACCAGAAAATAGCAATCAGCCCCAGCATTTT.

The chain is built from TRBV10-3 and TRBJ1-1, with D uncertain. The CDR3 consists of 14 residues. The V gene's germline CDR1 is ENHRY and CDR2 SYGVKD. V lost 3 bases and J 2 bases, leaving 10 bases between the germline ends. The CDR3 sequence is CAISDRAVNTEAFF. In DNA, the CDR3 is TGTGCCATCAGTGATAGGGCGGTCAACACTGAAGCTTTCTTT.

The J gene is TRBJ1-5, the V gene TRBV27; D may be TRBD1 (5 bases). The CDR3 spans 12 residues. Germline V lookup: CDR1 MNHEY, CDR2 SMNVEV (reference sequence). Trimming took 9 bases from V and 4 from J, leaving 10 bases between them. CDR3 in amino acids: CASSRDNQPQHF. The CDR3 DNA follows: TGTGCCAGTTCCAGGGATAATCAGCCCCAGCATTTT.

CDR3 in DNA: TGTGCCAGCAGCCTGGACAGGAGATTTAACTATGGCTACACCTTC. Protein product: CASSLDRRFNYGYTF. V is TRBV7-2 and J is TRBJ1-2, with 7 bases that match TRBD1. Germline V gene sequence: CDR1 SGHTA, CDR2 FQGNSA. The CDR3 extends over 15 amino acids. V lost 5 bases and J lost 1; bases outside the gene matches: 7.

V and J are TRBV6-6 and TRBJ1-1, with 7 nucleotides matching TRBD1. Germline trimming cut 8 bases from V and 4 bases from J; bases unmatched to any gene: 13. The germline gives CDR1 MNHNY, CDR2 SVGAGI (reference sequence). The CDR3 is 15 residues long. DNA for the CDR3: TGTGCCAGCGGAAACCAGGGGGGGAGAGGCACTGAAGCTTTCTTT. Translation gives CASGNQGGRGTEAFF.

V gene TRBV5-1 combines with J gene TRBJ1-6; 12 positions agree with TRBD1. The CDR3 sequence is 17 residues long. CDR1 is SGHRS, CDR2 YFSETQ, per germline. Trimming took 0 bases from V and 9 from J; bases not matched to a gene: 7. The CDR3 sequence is CASSLAGTGGEGSPLHF. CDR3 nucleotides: TGCGCCAGCAGCTTGGCCGGGACAGGGGGCGAGGGTTCACCCCTCCACTTT.

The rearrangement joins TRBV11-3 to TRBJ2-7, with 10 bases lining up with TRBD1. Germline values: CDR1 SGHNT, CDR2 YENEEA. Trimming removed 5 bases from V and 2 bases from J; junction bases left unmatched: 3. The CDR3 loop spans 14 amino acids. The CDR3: CASSPGQGAYEQYF. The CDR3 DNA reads TGTGCCAGCAGCCCAGGACAGGGGGCCTACGAGCAGTACTTC.

CDR3 region: CASSLFPGEQYF. The CDR3, as DNA: TGTGCCAGCAGCTTGTTTCCGGGAGAGCAGTACTTC. This sequence joins TRBV5-4 and TRBJ2-7; D is possibly TRBD2 (5 bases). The V gene's germline CDR1 is SGHNT and CDR2 YYREEE (reference sequence). V gave up 1 base and J gave up 7 bases, with 9 bases separating them. The CDR3 has 12 residues.

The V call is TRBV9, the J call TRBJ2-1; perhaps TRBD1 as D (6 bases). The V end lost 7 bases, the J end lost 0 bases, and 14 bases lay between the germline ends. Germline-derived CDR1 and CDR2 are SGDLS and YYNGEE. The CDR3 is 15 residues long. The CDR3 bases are TGTGCCAGCGGCCTATCGGGACACTCCTACAATGAGCAGTTCTTC. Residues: CASGLSGHSYNEQFF.

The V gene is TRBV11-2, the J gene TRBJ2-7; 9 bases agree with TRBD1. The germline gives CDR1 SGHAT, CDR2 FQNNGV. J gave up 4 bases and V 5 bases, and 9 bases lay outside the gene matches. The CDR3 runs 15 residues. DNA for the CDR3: TGTGCCAGCAGCGCCCAGGGAGGGACAGGGTACGAGCAGTACTTC. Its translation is CASSAQGGTGYEQYF.

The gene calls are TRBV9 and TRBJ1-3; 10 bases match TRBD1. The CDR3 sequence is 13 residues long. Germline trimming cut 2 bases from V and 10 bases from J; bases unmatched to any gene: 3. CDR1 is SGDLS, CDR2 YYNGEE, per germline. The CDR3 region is CASSVDRGETIYF. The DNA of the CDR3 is TGTGCCAGCAGCGTGGACAGGGGGGAAACCATATATTTT.

The CDR3 region is CASSSRVYGRDRGRNEQFF. CDR3 in DNA: TGCGCCAGCAGCTCCCGGGTGTATGGCCGGGACAGGGGGCGAAATGAGCAGTTCTTC. The rearrangement links TRBV5-1 to TRBJ2-1; TRBD1 agrees at 12 bases. The V gene's germline CDR1 is SGHRS and CDR2 YFSETQ. J was trimmed by 7 bases and V by 3 bases; bases with no gene match: 17. The CDR3 spans 19 residues.

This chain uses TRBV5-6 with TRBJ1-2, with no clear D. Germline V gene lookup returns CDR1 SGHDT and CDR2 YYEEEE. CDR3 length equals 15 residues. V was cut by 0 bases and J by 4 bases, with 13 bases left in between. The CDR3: CASSLEGRQIYGYTF. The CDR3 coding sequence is TGTGCCAGCAGCTTGGAAGGCAGGCAGATCTATGGCTACACCTTC. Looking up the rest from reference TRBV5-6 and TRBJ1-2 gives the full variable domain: DAGVTQSPTHLIKTRGQQVTLRCSPKSGHDTVSWYQQALGQGPQFIFQYYEEEERQRGNFPDRFSGHQFPNYSSELNVNALLLGDSALYLCASSLEGRQIYGYTFGSGTRLTVV.

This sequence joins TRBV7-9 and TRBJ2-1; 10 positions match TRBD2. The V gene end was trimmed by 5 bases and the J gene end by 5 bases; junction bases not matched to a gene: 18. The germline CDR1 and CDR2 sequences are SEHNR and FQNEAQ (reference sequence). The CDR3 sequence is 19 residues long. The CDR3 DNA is TGTGCCAGCAGCCCCCCGGGGCTAGCGGGAGTAAATTTACACAATGAGCAGTTCTTC. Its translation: CASSPPGLAGVNLHNEQFF. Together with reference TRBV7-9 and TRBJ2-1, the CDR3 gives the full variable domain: DTGVSQNPRHKITKRGQNVTFRCDPISEHNRLYWYRQTLGQGPEFLTYFQNEAQLEKSRLLSDRFSAERPKGSFSTLEIQRTEQGDSAMYLCASSPPGLAGVNLHNEQFFGPGTRLTVL.

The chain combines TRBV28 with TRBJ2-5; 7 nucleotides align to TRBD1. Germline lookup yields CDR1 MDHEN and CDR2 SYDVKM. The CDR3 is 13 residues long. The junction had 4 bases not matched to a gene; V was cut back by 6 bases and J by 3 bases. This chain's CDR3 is CASSAGGEETQYF. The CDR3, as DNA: TGTGCCAGCAGCGCAGGGGGAGAAGAGACCCAGTACTTC. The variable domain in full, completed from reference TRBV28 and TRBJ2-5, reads DVKVTQSSRYLVKRTGEKVFLECVQDMDHENMFWYRQDPGLGLRLIYFSYDVKMKEKGDIPEGYSVSREKKERFSLILESASTNQTSMYLCASSAGGEETQYFGPGTRLLVL.

The CDR3 sequence: CASSLEYSNYGYTF. The CDR3 coding sequence is TGCGCCAGCAGCTTGGAATACAGTAACTATGGCTACACCTTC. This chain connects TRBV5-1 to TRBJ1-2; D uncertain. Germline lookup yields CDR1 SGHRS and CDR2 YFSETQ. The V end lost 0 bases, the J end lost 1 base, and 7 bases lay between the germline ends. The length of the CDR3 is 14 residues.

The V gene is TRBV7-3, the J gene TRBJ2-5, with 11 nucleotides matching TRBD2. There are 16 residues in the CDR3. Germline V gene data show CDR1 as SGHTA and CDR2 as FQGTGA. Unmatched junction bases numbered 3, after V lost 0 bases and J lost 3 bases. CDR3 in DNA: TGTGCCAGCAGCTTAACCGGGACTAGCGGTAAAGAGACCCAGTACTTC. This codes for CASSLTGTSGKETQYF.

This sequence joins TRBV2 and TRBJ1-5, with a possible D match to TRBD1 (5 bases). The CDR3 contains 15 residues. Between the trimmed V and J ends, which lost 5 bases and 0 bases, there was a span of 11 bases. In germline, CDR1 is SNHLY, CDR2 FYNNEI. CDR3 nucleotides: TGTGCCAGCAGTAAGGGGTCCAATAGCAATCAGCCCCAGCATTTT. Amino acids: CASSKGSNSNQPQHF.

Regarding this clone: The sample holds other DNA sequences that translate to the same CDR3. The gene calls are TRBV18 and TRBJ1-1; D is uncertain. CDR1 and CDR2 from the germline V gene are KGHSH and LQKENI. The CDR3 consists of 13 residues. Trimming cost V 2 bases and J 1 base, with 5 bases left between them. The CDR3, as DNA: TGTGCCAGCTCACCAGGGCCGAACACTGAAGCTTTCTTT. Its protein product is CASSPGPNTEAFF.

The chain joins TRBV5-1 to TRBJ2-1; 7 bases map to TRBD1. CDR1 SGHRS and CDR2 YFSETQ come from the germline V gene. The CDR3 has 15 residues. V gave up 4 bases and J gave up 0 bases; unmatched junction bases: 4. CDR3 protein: CASSPTGTSYNEQFF. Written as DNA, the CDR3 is TGCGCCAGCAGCCCGACAGGGACCTCCTACAATGAGCAGTTCTTC.

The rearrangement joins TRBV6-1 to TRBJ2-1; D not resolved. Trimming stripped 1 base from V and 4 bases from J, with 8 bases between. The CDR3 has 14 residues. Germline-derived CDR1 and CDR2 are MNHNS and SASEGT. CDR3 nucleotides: TGTGCCAGCAGTGAAGTGTGGGGATACAATGAGCAGTTCTTC. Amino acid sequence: CASSEVWGYNEQFF.

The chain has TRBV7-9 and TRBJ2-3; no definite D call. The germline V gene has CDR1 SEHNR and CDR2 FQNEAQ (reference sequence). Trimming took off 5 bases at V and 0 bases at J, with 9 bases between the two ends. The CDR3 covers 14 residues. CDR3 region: CASSPSVSTDTQYF. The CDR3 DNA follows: TGTGCCAGCAGCCCCTCCGTTAGCACAGATACGCAGTATTTT.